This T cell receptor beta chain was captured in a study of blood T cell repertoires in COVID-19. Study overall: COVID-19 samples from acute and convalescent phases originated in the United States, Italy and Spain.

Original analysis: Scientists estimated how many nucleated cells there were by amplifying reference gene primers. Here immunoSEQ multiplex PCR was the method, and the copy in TCRdb shows in-frame clones only, minus some. The DNA gave D and trimming, while V, J and clone size come from that table. The sample has approximately 200,000 clones, roughly four fifths seen once. V lost 1 base and J 8 bases, leaving 6 bases between the germline ends. This CDR3 spans 13 amino acids. Germline-derived CDR1 and CDR2 are SGHAT and FQNNGV. Each participant's cohort was designated according to participant-reported clinical history. All recovered Cohort 3 donors got two negative PCRs, got clearance, or saw symptom resolution.

The clonotype was recovered from a middle-aged man who had recovered from COVID-19. The sequenced sample consisted of PBMCs or T cells enriched from blood (not recorded which). The rearrangement joins TRBV11-2 to TRBJ1-6, with D unclear. The CDR3 is CASSLGLDSPLHF. The CDR3 DNA follows: TGTGCCAGCAGCTTAGGTCTAGATTCACCCCTCCACTTT.